This entry lists 27 T cell receptor beta chains sequenced from one sample in a study of T cell changes during pregnancy in multiple sclerosis. Profiling relied on immunoSEQ multiplex PCR, and the TCRdb table lists in-frame clones only, not all of them. This sample has approximately 37,000 clones; about 90% occur once, and the top ten carry 0.7% to 1%. The sample was CD4+ T cells from peripheral blood mononuclear cells, taken before pregnancy. The receptors were gathered from a female donor with multiple sclerosis, enrolled in a pregnancy study.

As to this clone: The sample contains more than one DNA sequence encoding this CDR3. The chain carries TRBV19 and TRBJ1-5, with a possible D match to TRBD1 (6 bases). Germline assignment: CDR1 LNHDA and CDR2 SQIVND (reference sequence). Between the trimmed V and J ends, which lost 2 bases and 2 bases, there was a span of 13 bases. The CDR3 length is 16 residues. In nucleotides, the CDR3 is TGTGCCAGTAGTATACCACAGGGCGTCGGCAATCAGCCCCAGCATTTT. It translates to CASSIPQGVGNQPQHF.

The CDR3 DNA reads TGTGCCAGCAGCTTAGCCTCGGGACTAGCGGGCGGGGAGCTGTTTTTT. It yields the protein CASSLASGLAGGELFF. The chain carries TRBV7-2 and TRBJ2-2, with TRBD2 matching 12 bases. This CDR3 region has 16 residues. CDR1 and CDR2 from the germline V gene are SGHTA and FQGNSA. V lost 0 bases, J lost 7 bases, and 3 bases stayed unmatched.

This chain links TRBV28 with TRBJ1-4; the match to TRBD1 covers 7 bases. This CDR3 has 14 amino acids. Germline V gene sequence: CDR1 MDHEN, CDR2 SYDVKM. Trimming took 5 bases from V and 8 from J; bases not matched to a gene: 8. The CDR3 spells CASSQGGFGEKLFF. CDR3 DNA: TGTGCCAGCAGTCAAGGGGGCTTTGGGGAAAAACTGTTTTTT. Drawing the rest from reference TRBV28 and TRBJ1-4, the complete variable domain is DVKVTQSSRYLVKRTGEKVFLECVQDMDHENMFWYRQDPGLGLRLIYFSYDVKMKEKGDIPEGYSVSREKKERFSLILESASTNQTSMYLCASSQGGFGEKLFFGSGTQLSVL.

The V call is TRBV11-2, the J call TRBJ1-2; no definite D call. V lost 3 bases, J lost 4 bases, and 9 bases lay in between. The CDR3 has 13 amino acids. The germline V gene encodes CDR1 SGHAT and CDR2 FQNNGV. CDR3 DNA sequence: TGTGCCAGCAGCTTTGAGGCAGTCTATGGCTACACCTTC. This encodes CASSFEAVYGYTF. The whole variable domain, remainder taken from reference TRBV11-2 and TRBJ1-2, is EAGVAQSPRYKIIEKRQSVAFWCNPISGHATLYWYQQILGQGPKLLIQFQNNGVVDDSQLPKDRFSAERLKGVDSTLKIQPAKLEDSAVYLCASSFEAVYGYTFGSGTRLTVV.

The rearrangement joins TRBV5-4 to TRBJ2-1, with TRBD2 matching 10 bases. In germline, CDR1 is SGHNT, CDR2 YYREEE (reference sequence). The CDR3 loop spans 15 amino acids. Unmatched junction bases numbered 5, after V lost 3 bases and J lost 5 bases. The CDR3 DNA is TGTGCCAGCAGCTCTAGCGGGAGCCCCCACAATGAGCAGTTCTTC. Its protein product is CASSSSGSPHNEQFF.

The chain links TRBV6-5 to TRBJ2-5; a weak D match, TRBD2 (7 bases). Trimming removed 0 bases at V and 5 bases at J, with 16 bases between. CDR3 length: 16 amino acids. Germline CDR1 reads MNHEY; CDR2 reads SVGAGI. CDR3 nucleotides: TGTGCCAGCAGTTACTCGAGGGGGGGGGCCGGGGAGACCCAGTACTTC. Translation: CASSYSRGGAGETQYF.

The chain couples TRBV18 to TRBJ2-2, with TRBD2 matching 10 bases. V shed 3 bases, J shed 4 bases, and the junction held 2 bases outside the gene matches. The CDR3 is 15 residues long. CDR1 and CDR2 from the germline V gene are KGHSH and LQKENI. CDR3 DNA: TGTGCCAGCTCACCCGTAGCGGGAGGCACCGGGGAGCTGTTTTTT. As protein: CASSPVAGGTGELFF.

The genes are TRBV6-5 and TRBJ1-4; D is unclear. Trimming cost V 2 bases and J 8 bases, with 9 bases left between them. The CDR3 is 13 residues long. CDR1 is MNHEY and CDR2 is SVGAGI in the germline V gene. The CDR3 DNA reads TGTGCCAGCAGTTACACTTCCGGGGAAAAACTGTTTTTT. Translated, it gives CASSYTSGEKLFF.

The chain employs TRBV5-6 and TRBJ2-7, with D possibly matching TRBD1 (5 bases). This CDR3 is 15 amino acids long. Between the trimmed V and J ends, which lost 0 bases and 6 bases, there was a span of 16 bases. Germline V lookup: CDR1 SGHDT, CDR2 YYEEEE. CDR3 loop: CASSLAGQGLVEQYF. As DNA, the CDR3 is TGTGCCAGCAGCTTGGCCGGTCAGGGTTTGGTCGAGCAGTACTTC.

The J gene is TRBJ2-5, the V gene TRBV29-1, with D possibly TRBD1 on 5 matching bases. CDR1 SQVTM and CDR2 ANQGSEA come from the germline V gene. V was clipped by 7 bases and J by 0 bases, with 12 bases between them. The CDR3 is made up of 13 amino acids. The CDR3 loop is CSAAGLHQETQYF. The CDR3 DNA sequence: TGCAGCGCGGCAGGGTTACACCAAGAGACCCAGTACTTC.

This chain connects TRBV7-9 to TRBJ2-1; TRBD2 is a possible D gene (5 bases). The germline V and J ends were trimmed by 1 base and 6 bases, with 7 bases remaining between them. Germline V gene data show CDR1 as SEHNR and CDR2 as FQNEAQ (reference sequence). The CDR3 has 13 amino acids. The CDR3 is CASSLGTVNEQFF. In DNA, the CDR3 is TGTGCCAGCAGCTTAGGGACTGTCAATGAGCAGTTCTTC.

This chain joins TRBV27 and TRBJ2-3; 7 nucleotides line up with TRBD2. The V and J ends lost 4 bases and 0 bases, in that order; junction bases with no gene match: 10. Germline CDR1 is MNHEY and CDR2 is SMNVEV (reference sequence). This CDR3 comprises 17 residues. The DNA of the CDR3 is TGTGCCAGCAGTTCATATTTAAGCGGGAAAAGCACAGATACGCAGTATTTT. It yields the protein CASSSYLSGKSTDTQYF.

The count of this clone is one. This chain uses TRBV11-2 with TRBJ1-4; perhaps TRBD1 as D (5 bases). This CDR3 has 15 residues. CDR1 is SGHAT, CDR2 FQNNGV, per germline. Trimming shortened V by 1 base and J by 0 bases, and 6 bases separated the two germline ends. In nucleotides, the CDR3 is TGTGCCAGCAGCTTAGCAGGGTCAACTAATGAAAAACTGTTTTTT. Its translation is CASSLAGSTNEKLFF.

This rearrangement joins TRBV6-1 to TRBJ1-1; TRBD1 is a possible D gene (6 bases). Trimming took 7 bases from V and 7 from J, leaving 16 bases between them. The germline V gene has CDR1 MNHNS and CDR2 SASEGT. There are 13 residues in the CDR3. CDR3 bases: TGTGCCAGCACCGTGGGGGGGCAGTTTGAAGCTTTCTTT. Its translation: CASTVGGQFEAFF.

The sample holds one count of this clone. The chain links TRBV28 to TRBJ2-1; no firm D call. Germline-derived CDR1 and CDR2 are MDHEN and SYDVKM. This CDR3 is built from 14 residues. Trimming removed 2 bases from V and 2 bases from J, with 7 bases in between. In DNA, the CDR3 is TGTGCCAGCAGTTTAGGGCCTCCCTACAATGAGCAGTTCTTC. Translation: CASSLGPPYNEQFF.

The chain employs TRBV19 and TRBJ2-5; no firm D call. CDR3 length equals 14 residues. The V end lost 1 base, the J end lost 5 bases, and 11 bases lay between the germline ends. The germline V gene has CDR1 LNHDA and CDR2 SQIVND (reference sequence). The CDR3 loop is CASSIGSGSETQYF. CDR3 nucleotide sequence: TGTGCCAGTAGTATAGGGTCAGGCAGCGAGACCCAGTACTTC.

The J gene is TRBJ1-2, the V gene TRBV7-9; D remains ambiguous. V was shortened by 3 bases and J by 9 bases, with 14 bases between the two germline ends. CDR1 SEHNR and CDR2 FQNEAQ come from the germline V gene (reference sequence). This CDR3 is built from 13 residues. The CDR3 sequence: CASSFRPTGSYTF. DNA for the CDR3: TGTGCCAGCAGCTTTAGGCCAACCGGGAGCTACACCTTC.

This chain joins TRBV7-2 and TRBJ2-1, with 8 bases fitting TRBD2. CDR3 size: 15 residues. Germline V gene lookup returns CDR1 SGHTA and CDR2 FQGNSA. Trimming removed 1 base from V and 5 bases from J; junction bases left unmatched: 4. In DNA, the CDR3 is TGTGCCAGCAGCTTAGGACTAGCGAATAACAATGAGCAGTTCTTC. It is translated as CASSLGLANNNEQFF.

This clone was recorded once. The chain is built from TRBV14 and TRBJ2-1; 7 bases are shared with TRBD1. The CDR3 spans 15 residues. Losses at the gene ends were 6 bases for V and 0 bases for J; bases not matched to a gene: 5. Per the germline V gene, CDR1 is SGHDN and CDR2 is FVKESK. CDR3: CASSRQGSSYNEQFF. CDR3 nucleotides: TGTGCCAGCAGTCGACAGGGAAGCTCCTACAATGAGCAGTTCTTC.

V usage is TRBV19 and J usage is TRBJ2-1; no clear D. V was pared by 5 bases and J by 8 bases, with 4 bases between. Looked up from germline, CDR1 is LNHDA and CDR2 is SQIVND (reference sequence). There are 10 residues in the CDR3. CDR3 in amino acids: CASSLHEQFF. CDR3 sequence (DNA): TGTGCCAGTAGTCTCCATGAGCAGTTCTTC. Based on the CDR3 plus reference TRBV19 and TRBJ2-1, the full variable domain is DGGITQSPKYLFRKEGQNVTLSCEQNLNHDAMYWYRQDPGQGLRLIYYSQIVNDFQKGDIAEGYSVSREKKESFPLTVTSAQKNPTAFYLCASSLHEQFFGPGTRLTVL.

The J gene is TRBJ2-1, the V gene TRBV2; D ambiguous. Per germline, CDR1 SNHLY and CDR2 FYNNEI. The CDR3 is made up of 13 amino acids. Trimming shortened V by 1 base and J by 10 bases, and 11 bases separated the two germline ends. The CDR3 nucleotides are TGTGCCAGCAGTGAAGGGGCCCAATGGGAGCAGTTCTTC. Protein product: CASSEGAQWEQFF.

This clone was seen only a few times. The rearrangement links TRBV4-2 to TRBJ1-1; D gene unclear. V gave up 1 base and J gave up 0 bases, with 3 bases separating them. The germline V gene has CDR1 LGHNA and CDR2 YNFKEQ. The length of the CDR3 is 13 residues. This CDR3 is CASSQVMNTEAFF. The CDR3 bases are TGTGCCAGCAGCCAAGTCATGAACACTGAAGCTTTCTTT.

The rearrangement uses TRBV5-8 and TRBJ2-3, with D maybe TRBD2 (6 bases). Germline-derived CDR1 and CDR2 are SGHTS and YDEGEE. The CDR3 is made up of 14 amino acids. Deletions cut 5 bases from V and 6 bases from J, with 16 bases between. CDR3 DNA sequence: TGTGCCAGCAGACCGGCGGGGAGTGCCGATACGCAGTATTTT. Amino acid sequence: CASRPAGSADTQYF.

The V call is TRBV18, the J call TRBJ2-5; a possible D gene is TRBD1 (5 bases). The CDR3 contains 15 residues. From germline, CDR1 is KGHSH and CDR2 LQKENI. Deletions cut 6 bases from V and 3 bases from J, with 17 bases between. CDR3 region: CASSRSSGREETQYF. The CDR3 nucleotides are TGTGCCAGCTCTCGAAGCTCGGGCAGGGAAGAGACCCAGTACTTC.

Turning to this clone: One end of the junction fails to match germline, which may point to a read error. This rearrangement joins TRBV9 to TRBJ1-2; possibly TRBD1 for D (5 bases). This CDR3 contains 14 residues. Looked up from germline, CDR1 is SGDLS and CDR2 is YYNGEE. For the CDR3, the DNA is TGTGCCAGCGGCGTAGGTCAGGGACTCTATGGCTACACCTTC. This translates into CASGVGQGLYGYTF. Complete variable domain (other parts from reference TRBV9 and TRBJ1-2): DSGVTQTPKHLITATGQRVTLRCSPRSGDLSVYWYQQSLDQGLQFLIQYYNGEERAKGNILERFSAQQFPDLHSELNLSSLELGDSALYFCASGVGQGLYGYTFGSGTRLTVV.

The rearrangement uses TRBV5-1 and TRBJ2-7; 12 nucleotides line up with TRBD2. CDR1 is SGHRS, CDR2 YFSETQ, per germline. The CDR3 has 14 residues. The junction had 2 bases not matched to a gene; V was cut back by 2 bases and J by 5 bases. For the CDR3, the DNA is TGCGCCAGCAGCTTCGGACTAGCGGGAAACGAGCAGTACTTC. Its protein product is CASSFGLAGNEQYF. Full variable domain (rest looked up from reference TRBV5-1 and TRBJ2-7): KAGVTQTPRYLIKTRGQQVTLSCSPISGHRSVSWYQQTPGQGLQFLFEYFSETQRNKGNFPGRFSGRQFSNSRSEMNVSTLELGDSALYLCASSFGLAGNEQYFGPGTRLTVT.

The V gene is TRBV28, the J gene TRBJ1-2; possible D gene TRBD1, 6 bases. Germline V lookup: CDR1 MDHEN, CDR2 SYDVKM. V shed 3 bases and J shed 8 bases, with 10 bases lying between them. CDR3 length: 12 residues. CDR3 sequence reads: CASSLTGGGYTF. DNA for the CDR3: TGTGCCAGCAGTTTGACAGGAGGCGGCTACACCTTC.